This T cell receptor (beta chain) derives from a study of tumor-infiltrating lymphocytes in primary liver carcinoma. Study-level background: The patients, men and women alike, were aged 30 to 69 years. In every tissue type, samples returned a similar yield of roughly 3.65 to 7.5 million productive TCRbeta reads.

Starting from 450 to 500 ng of total RNA, TCR beta cDNA was produced with a primer in the constant region. Libraries of TCR beta came from three nested multiplex PCR rounds with slightly modified ARM-PCR. In TCRdb, the multiplex PCR reads were re-called with MiXCR into one record per CDR3 protein. The sample lists about 190,000 distinct CDR3 sequences, about 85% occurring once. Total RNA and DNA came together from roughly 20-30 mg of bulk tissue without cell sorting. Among the patients, all had chronic HBV infection and none had been treated. All of the tumor samples contained over 80% viable tumor cells. Concerning this clonotype itself: Mismatch with germline at one junction end may stem from a read error.

The sequence was collected from a man aged 35-49 years with primary liver carcinoma and hepatitis B virus infection. Sequenced sample: tumor tissue from primary liver carcinoma.

The CDR3 is CVSSFRAPNTGELFF. The CDR3, as DNA: TGTGTCAGCAGCTTCAGGGCCCCGAACACCGGGGAGCTGTTTTTT. The V gene is TRBV5-5, the J gene TRBJ2-2, with D tentatively TRBD1 (5 bases). This CDR3 is 15 amino acids long. Germline-derived CDR1 and CDR2 are SGHKS and YYEKEE (reference sequence). The variable domain in full, completed from reference TRBV5-5 and TRBJ2-2, reads DAGVTQSPTHLIKTRGQQVTLRCSPISGHKSVSWYQQVLGQGPQFIFQYYEKEERGRGNFPDRFSARQFPNYSSELNVNALLLGDSALYLCVSSFRAPNTGELFFGEGSRLTVL.